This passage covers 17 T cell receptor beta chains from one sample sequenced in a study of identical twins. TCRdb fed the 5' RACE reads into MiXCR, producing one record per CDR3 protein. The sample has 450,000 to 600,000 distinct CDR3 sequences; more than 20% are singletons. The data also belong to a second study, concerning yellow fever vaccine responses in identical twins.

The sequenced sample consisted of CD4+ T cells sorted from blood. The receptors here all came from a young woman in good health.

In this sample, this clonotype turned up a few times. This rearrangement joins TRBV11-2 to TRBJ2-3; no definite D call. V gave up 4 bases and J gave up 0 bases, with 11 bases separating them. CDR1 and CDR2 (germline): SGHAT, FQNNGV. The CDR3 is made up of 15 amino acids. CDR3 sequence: CASSSQVTSTDTQYF. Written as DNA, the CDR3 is TGTGCCAGCAGCTCGCAAGTTACTAGCACAGATACGCAGTATTTT. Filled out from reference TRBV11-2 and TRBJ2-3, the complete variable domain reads EAGVAQSPRYKIIEKRQSVAFWCNPISGHATLYWYQQILGQGPKLLIQFQNNGVVDDSQLPKDRFSAERLKGVDSTLKIQPAKLEDSAVYLCASSSQVTSTDTQYFGPGTRLTVL.

The CDR3 loop reads CATSPPGLAGGPHNEQFF. The CDR3, as DNA: TGTGCCACCTCACCTCCGGGACTAGCGGGAGGGCCCCACAATGAGCAGTTCTTC. The chain joins TRBV28 to TRBJ2-1; TRBD2 aligns across 16 bases. Per the germline V gene, CDR1 is MDHEN and CDR2 is SYDVKM. V shed 10 bases and J 5 bases; nucleotides not matched to a gene: 14. The CDR3 length is 18 residues.

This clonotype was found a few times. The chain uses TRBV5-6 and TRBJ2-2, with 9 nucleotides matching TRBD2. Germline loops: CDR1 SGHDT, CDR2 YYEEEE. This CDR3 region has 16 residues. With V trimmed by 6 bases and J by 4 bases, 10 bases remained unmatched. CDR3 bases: TGTGCCAGCAAAGTCGGACTAGCGTCTATCACCGGGGAGCTGTTTTTT. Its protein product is CASKVGLASITGELFF.

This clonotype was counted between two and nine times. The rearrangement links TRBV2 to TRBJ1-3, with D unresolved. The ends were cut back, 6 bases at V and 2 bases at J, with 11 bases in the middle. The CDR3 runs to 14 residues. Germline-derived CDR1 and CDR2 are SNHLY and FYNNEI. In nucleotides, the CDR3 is TGTGCCAGCAGGGTTCTAAAAGCTGGAAACACCATATATTTT. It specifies CASRVLKAGNTIYF.

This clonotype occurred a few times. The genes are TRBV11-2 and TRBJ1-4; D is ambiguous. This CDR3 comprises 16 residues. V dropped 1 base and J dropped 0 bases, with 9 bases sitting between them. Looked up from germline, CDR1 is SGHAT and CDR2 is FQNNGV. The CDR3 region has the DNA TGTGCCAGCAGCTTAGTTGCGGGAGCAACTAATGAAAAACTGTTTTTT. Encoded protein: CASSLVAGATNEKLFF.

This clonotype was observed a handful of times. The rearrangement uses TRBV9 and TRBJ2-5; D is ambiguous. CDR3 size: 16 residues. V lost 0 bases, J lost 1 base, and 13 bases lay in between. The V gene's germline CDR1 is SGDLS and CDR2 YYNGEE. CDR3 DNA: TGTGCCAGCAGCGTAGGGACCTCTTTTTCCCAAGAGACCCAGTACTTC. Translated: CASSVGTSFSQETQYF.

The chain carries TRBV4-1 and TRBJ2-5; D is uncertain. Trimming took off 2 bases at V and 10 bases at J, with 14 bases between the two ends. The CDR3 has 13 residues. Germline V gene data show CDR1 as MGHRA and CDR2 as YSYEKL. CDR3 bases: TGCGCCAGCAGCCAAACTCATCTGGCGAGCCAGTACTTC. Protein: CASSQTHLASQYF.

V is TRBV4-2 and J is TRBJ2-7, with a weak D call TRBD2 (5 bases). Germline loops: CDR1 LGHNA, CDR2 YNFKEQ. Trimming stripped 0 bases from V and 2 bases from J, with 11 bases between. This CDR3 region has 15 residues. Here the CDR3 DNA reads TGTGCCAGCAGCCAAGATGTGGCGGGCCCCTACGAGCAGTACTTC. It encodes CASSQDVAGPYEQYF.

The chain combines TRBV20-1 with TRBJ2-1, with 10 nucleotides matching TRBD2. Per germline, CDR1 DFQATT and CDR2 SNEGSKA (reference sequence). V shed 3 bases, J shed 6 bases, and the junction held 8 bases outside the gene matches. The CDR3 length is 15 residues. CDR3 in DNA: TGCAGTGCTAGGTGGGGGACTAGCGTGGGCAATGAGCAGTTCTTC. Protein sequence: CSARWGTSVGNEQFF.

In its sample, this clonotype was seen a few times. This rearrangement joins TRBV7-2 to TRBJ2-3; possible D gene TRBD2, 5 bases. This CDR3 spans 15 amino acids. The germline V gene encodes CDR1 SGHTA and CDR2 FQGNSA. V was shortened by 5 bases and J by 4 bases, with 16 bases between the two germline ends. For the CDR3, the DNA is TGTGCCAGCAGCAGATTAGGCACGGGGTCAGATACGCAGTATTTT. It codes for CASSRLGTGSDTQYF.

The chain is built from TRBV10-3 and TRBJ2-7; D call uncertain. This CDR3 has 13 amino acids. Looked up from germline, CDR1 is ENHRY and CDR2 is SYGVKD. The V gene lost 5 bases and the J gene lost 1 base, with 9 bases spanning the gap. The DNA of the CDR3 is TGTGCCATCAGTAGGGATTTGTCCTACGAGCAGTACGTC. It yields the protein CAISRDLSYEQYV.

CDR3 in amino acids: CATGRQPQHF. The CDR3 nucleotides are TGTGCCACCGGGAGGCAGCCCCAGCATTTT. The chain carries TRBV27 and TRBJ1-5; D is uncertain. The germline gives CDR1 MNHEY, CDR2 SMNVEV (reference sequence). This CDR3 has 10 residues. Between the trimmed V and J ends, which lost 10 bases and 7 bases, there was a span of 8 bases.

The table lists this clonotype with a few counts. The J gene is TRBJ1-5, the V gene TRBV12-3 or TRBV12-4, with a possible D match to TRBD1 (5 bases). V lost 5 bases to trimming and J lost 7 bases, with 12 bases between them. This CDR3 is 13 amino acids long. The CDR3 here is CASSVREEQPQHF. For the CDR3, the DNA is TGTGCCAGCAGTGTCAGGGAGGAGCAGCCCCAGCATTTT.

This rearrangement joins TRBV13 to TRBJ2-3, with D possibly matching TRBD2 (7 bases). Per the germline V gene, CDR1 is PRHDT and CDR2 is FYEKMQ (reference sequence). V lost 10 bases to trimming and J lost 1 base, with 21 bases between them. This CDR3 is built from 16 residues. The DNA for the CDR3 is TGTGCCAACCGAAGAAGGGGGGGCGGCCGCACAGATACGCAGTATTTT. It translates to CANRRRGGGRTDTQYF.

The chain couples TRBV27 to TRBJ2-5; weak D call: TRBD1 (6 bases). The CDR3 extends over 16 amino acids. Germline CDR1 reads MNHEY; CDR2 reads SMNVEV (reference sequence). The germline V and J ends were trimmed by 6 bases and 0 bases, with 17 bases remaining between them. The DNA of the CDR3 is TGTGCCAGCAGCCTCGGCTGGACAGCATACCAAGAGACCCAGTACTTC. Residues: CASSLGWTAYQETQYF.

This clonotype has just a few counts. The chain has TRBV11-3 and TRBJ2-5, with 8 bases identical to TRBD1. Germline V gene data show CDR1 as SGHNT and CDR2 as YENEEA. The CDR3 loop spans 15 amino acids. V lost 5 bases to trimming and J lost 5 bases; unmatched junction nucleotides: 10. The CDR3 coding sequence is TGTGCCAGCAGCAAAACTTTACAGGGGGTCGAGACCCAGTACTTC. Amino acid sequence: CASSKTLQGVETQYF.

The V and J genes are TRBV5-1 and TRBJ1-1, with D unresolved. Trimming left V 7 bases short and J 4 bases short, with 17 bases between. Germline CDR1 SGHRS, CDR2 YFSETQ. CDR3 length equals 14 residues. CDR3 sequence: CASCLSRMTTEAFF. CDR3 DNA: TGCGCCAGCTGCCTTAGCCGCATGACCACTGAAGCTTTCTTT.